These 27 T cell receptor beta chains were all obtained from the same sample, sequenced in a study of blood T cell repertoires in COVID-19 (dated by TCRdb to the early 2020s). The library was built by means of the immunoSEQ multiplex PCR assay. Not all clones reach the TCRdb copy of this immuneACCESS table, which keeps in-frame sequences only. Checked studies attribute under half of the gap to unresolved V genes and leave the rest unexplained. The sample profile shows about 130,000 clones; 80% of them were found once. Clones ranked in the top ten supply 1.9% of the sample. The specimen sequenced was peripheral blood. Receptor source: a man between 65 and 80 years old with acute or convalescent COVID-19.

The CDR3 DNA follows: TGTGCCAGCAGCTCAGGGAATCCCAGGGATACGCAGTATTTT. This translates into CASSSGNPRDTQYF. V gene TRBV6-5 combines with J gene TRBJ2-3; weak D call: TRBD1 (5 bases). CDR1 and CDR2 (germline): MNHEY, SVGAGI. V gave up 6 bases and J gave up 6 bases, with 16 bases separating them. The CDR3 sequence is 14 residues long.

The chain combines TRBV4-2 with TRBJ2-1; 9 bases are shared with TRBD2. V shed 2 bases, J shed 7 bases, and the junction held 15 bases outside the gene matches. The germline gives CDR1 LGHNA, CDR2 YNFKEQ. CDR3 size: 18 residues. The CDR3: CASSQKVGRGGTGNEQFF. CDR3 nucleotide sequence: TGTGCCAGCAGCCAAAAAGTAGGGCGGGGGGGCACGGGAAATGAGCAGTTCTTC.

V usage is TRBV27 and J usage is TRBJ1-1; perhaps TRBD1 as D (5 bases). The CDR3 extends over 15 amino acids. Germline loops: CDR1 MNHEY, CDR2 SMNVEV (reference sequence). The ends were cut back, 4 bases at V and 5 bases at J, with 17 bases in the middle. In nucleotides, the CDR3 is TGTGCCAGCAGTTCCTATCGACAGCCTGGGACTGAAGCTTTCTTT. It encodes CASSSYRQPGTEAFF.

The chain uses TRBV2 and TRBJ1-1, with D possibly matching TRBD1 (5 bases). The CDR3 covers 11 residues. Germline loops: CDR1 SNHLY, CDR2 FYNNEI. V was shortened by 6 bases and J by 10 bases, with 12 bases between the two germline ends. CDR3 in amino acids: CASRRAGVAFF. For the CDR3, the DNA is TGTGCCAGCAGAAGAGCGGGGGTAGCTTTCTTT.

The V call is TRBV11-2, the J call TRBJ1-5; a possible D gene is TRBD1 (6 bases). CDR3 length: 15 residues. V gave up 5 bases and J gave up 6 bases, with 17 bases separating them. CDR1 SGHAT and CDR2 FQNNGV come from the germline V gene. The CDR3: CASSTIGGASQPQHF. Here the CDR3 DNA reads TGTGCCAGCAGCACCATCGGGGGGGCGAGTCAGCCCCAGCATTTT.

This sequence joins TRBV7-8 and TRBJ2-6; D perhaps matches TRBD1 (5 bases). Deletions cut 1 base from V and 2 bases from J, with 9 bases between. CDR1 SGHVS and CDR2 FQNEAQ come from the germline V gene. The CDR3 runs 16 residues. CDR3 residues: CASSLDVGPGANVLTF. CDR3 nucleotides: TGTGCCAGCAGCTTAGATGTGGGGCCTGGGGCCAACGTCCTGACTTTC.

The chain is built from TRBV4-1 and TRBJ2-1; D is undetermined. V was clipped by 0 bases and J by 3 bases, with 9 bases between them. Germline CDR1 is MGHRA and CDR2 is YSYEKL. The CDR3 covers 15 residues. CDR3 in amino acids: CASSQDWARYNEQFF. In DNA, the CDR3 is TGCGCCAGCAGCCAAGATTGGGCCCGCTACAATGAGCAGTTCTTC.

V and J are TRBV5-1 and TRBJ2-3; TRBD2 matches at 13 bases. Germline lookup yields CDR1 SGHRS and CDR2 YFSETQ. V shed 3 bases and J 6 bases; nucleotides not matched to a gene: 4. The CDR3 is 15 residues long. CDR3 nucleotide sequence: TGCGCCAGCAGCTACCGGACTAGCGGGGGTGATACGCAGTATTTT. Translation: CASSYRTSGGDTQYF.

V usage is TRBV7-9 and J usage is TRBJ2-1; the match to TRBD1 covers 8 bases. With 7 bases clipped from V and 3 bases from J, the junction kept 5 bases outside the gene matches. The germline V gene has CDR1 SEHNR and CDR2 FQNEAQ (reference sequence). The CDR3 consists of 14 residues. The CDR3 DNA follows: TGTGCCAGCACTACGACAGGGGACTACAATGAGCAGTTCTTC. It translates to CASTTTGDYNEQFF.

The chain joins TRBV2 to TRBJ1-6; unclear D gene. Germline loops: CDR1 SNHLY, CDR2 FYNNEI. The length of the CDR3 is 14 residues. The ends were cut back, 8 bases at V and 8 bases at J, with 16 bases in the middle. CDR3 nucleotides: TGTGCCAGCGGGCTTCGGACGGGGTATTCACCCCTCCACTTT. As protein: CASGLRTGYSPLHF.

V and J are TRBV28 and TRBJ1-4; D may be TRBD1 (6 bases). Trimming pared 6 bases from V and 8 bases from J, leaving 10 bases between. Germline assignment: CDR1 MDHEN and CDR2 SYDVKM. The length of the CDR3 is 12 residues. The chain's CDR3 is CASRAGEEKLFF. DNA of the CDR3: TGTGCCAGCAGAGCAGGGGAAGAAAAACTGTTTTTT.

The chain is built from TRBV5-1 and TRBJ1-6, with 8 bases lining up with TRBD1. This CDR3 is built from 15 residues. The germline CDR1 and CDR2 sequences are SGHRS and YFSETQ. J gave up 4 bases and V 0 bases, and 0 bases lay outside the gene matches. The CDR3 DNA reads TGCGCCAGCAGCTTGGGGGACAGGTATAATTCACCCCTCCACTTT. Its translation: CASSLGDRYNSPLHF.

The J gene is TRBJ1-3, the V gene TRBV19, with 7 bases that match TRBD1. The length of the CDR3 is 12 residues. Germline trimming cut 10 bases from V and 10 bases from J; bases unmatched to any gene: 10. From germline, CDR1 is LNHDA and CDR2 SQIVND (reference sequence). As DNA, the CDR3 is TGTGCCATCGGGACAGCCGGTGGTACCATATATTTT. This codes for CAIGTAGGTIYF.

The chain couples TRBV3-1 (or the pseudogene TRBV3-2) to TRBJ1-6; 9 bases agree with TRBD1. V was clipped by 4 bases and J by 0 bases; unmatched bases: 4. Looked up from germline, CDR1 is LGHDT and CDR2 is YNNKEL (reference sequence). The CDR3 covers 17 residues. CDR3: CASSLGQGSSYNSPLHF. CDR3 nucleotides: TGTGCCAGCAGCCTAGGACAGGGGAGCTCCTATAATTCACCCCTCCACTTT.

A remark on this clone: The junction differs from germline at one of its ends, possibly a read error. The gene calls are TRBV7-7 and TRBJ1-5; D uncertain. The CDR3 runs to 17 residues. Per the germline V gene, CDR1 is SSHAT and CDR2 is FNYEAQ (reference sequence). The CDR3 DNA follows: TGTGCTAGCAGCTTAGACCTCGAAGGGAGGCGCAATCAGCCCCAGCATTTT. It is translated as CASSLDLEGRRNQPQHF.

V is TRBV3-1 (or the pseudogene TRBV3-2) and J is TRBJ2-7; TRBD2 matches 16 bases. This CDR3 has 19 amino acids. Germline V lookup: CDR1 LGHDT, CDR2 YNNKEL (reference sequence). The trim removed 2 bases at V and 7 bases at J, leaving 14 bases unmatched. The CDR3 nucleotides read TGTGCCAGCAGCCAACGTACACCGGGACTAGCGGGGGGGCGTAGTGAGCAGTACTTC. The encoded protein is CASSQRTPGLAGGRSEQYF.

The rearrangement uses TRBV3-1 (or the pseudogene TRBV3-2) and TRBJ1-1; TRBD1 might be the D (6 bases). The V gene lost 1 base and the J gene lost 9 bases, with 15 bases spanning the gap. The CDR3 loop spans 14 amino acids. Germline V gives CDR1 LGHDT, CDR2 YNNKEL (reference sequence). CDR3 in DNA: TGTGCCAGCAGCCAAGTACTTAAGGGGACACAAGCTTTCTTT. Protein: CASSQVLKGTQAFF.

This clone has more than one count but fewer than ten. The chain is built from TRBV3-1 (or the pseudogene TRBV3-2) and TRBJ2-5; 10 nucleotides align to TRBD1. The CDR3 is 16 residues long. The ends lost 4 bases at V and 1 base at J; junction bases unmatched: 6. The germline gives CDR1 LGHDT, CDR2 YNNKEL (reference sequence). The CDR3: CASSLRGTGAQETQYF. The CDR3 DNA reads TGTGCCAGCAGCCTAAGAGGGACAGGGGCCCAAGAGACCCAGTACTTC.

There are a few counts of this clone. The chain joins TRBV15 to TRBJ1-5; perhaps TRBD1 as D (5 bases). V lost 0 bases to trimming and J lost 0 bases, with 15 bases between them. The length of the CDR3 is 18 residues. Germline CDR1 is LNHNV and CDR2 is YYDKDF (reference sequence). The CDR3 DNA is TGTGCCACCAGCAGAGATCTGGGAAGGACAACTAGCAATCAGCCCCAGCATTTT. Residues: CATSRDLGRTTSNQPQHF.

V usage is TRBV7-2 and J usage is TRBJ2-3, with 9 bases lining up with TRBD2. The CDR3 extends over 15 amino acids. J was trimmed by 9 bases and V by 7 bases; bases with no gene match: 14. CDR1 SGHTA and CDR2 FQGNSA come from the germline V gene. The DNA of the CDR3 is TGTGCCAGCACCAATCTCGCGGGGGGGGCCGGGACGCAGTATTTT. This encodes CASTNLAGGAGTQYF.

This clone was found a few times. The rearrangement uses TRBV6-1 and TRBJ2-1; 10 bases agree with TRBD2. Trimming took 4 bases from V and 3 from J; bases not matched to a gene: 6. CDR1 and CDR2 (germline): MNHNS, SASEGT. The CDR3 loop spans 16 amino acids. The CDR3 protein is CASSGLLAGSYNEQFF. The CDR3 DNA reads TGTGCCAGCAGTGGATTACTAGCGGGGAGCTACAATGAGCAGTTCTTC.

The chain uses TRBV6-4 and TRBJ1-5; D is perhaps TRBD1 (6 bases). Germline lookup yields CDR1 MRHNA and CDR2 SNTAGT. Trimming took 4 bases from V and 4 from J, leaving 14 bases between them. The CDR3 consists of 15 residues. CDR3 DNA: TGTGCCAGCAGTGCCGCCCCACAGGGAAATCAGCCCCAGCATTTT. This codes for CASSAAPQGNQPQHF.

V gene TRBV19 combines with J gene TRBJ1-5; D is undetermined. V was trimmed by 2 bases and J by 0 bases, leaving 11 bases between them. The CDR3 is 16 residues long. Germline V gene sequence: CDR1 LNHDA, CDR2 SQIVND (reference sequence). The DNA for the CDR3 is TGTGCCAGTAGTATATTGGCCAGTCATAGCAATCAGCCCCAGCATTTT. This codes for CASSILASHSNQPQHF.

The V call is TRBV29-1, the J call TRBJ2-7, with TRBD1 matching 8 bases. The CDR3 extends over 15 amino acids. The trim removed 8 bases at V and 1 base at J, leaving 13 bases unmatched. CDR1 and CDR2 from the germline V gene are SQVTM and ANQGSEA. The CDR3 nucleotides are TGCAGCATCACCTACCGTAGGACAGGGTCCTACGAGCAGTACTTC. Its translation: CSITYRRTGSYEQYF.

This chain connects TRBV6-1 to TRBJ1-6; D unclear. Germline CDR1 reads MNHNS; CDR2 reads SASEGT. There are 12 residues in the CDR3. Trimming removed 3 bases from V and 14 bases from J, with 11 bases in between. The CDR3 DNA sequence: TGTGCCAGCAGTGAGACACGGTCCACCCTCCACTTT. Its translation: CASSETRSTLHF.

This chain connects TRBV5-6 to TRBJ1-6, with 11 bases that match TRBD1. CDR3 length equals 14 residues. Germline assignment: CDR1 SGHDT and CDR2 YYEEEE. V trimming: 3 bases; J trimming: 9 bases; junction bases outside the gene matches: 2. Here the CDR3 DNA reads TGTGCCAGCAGCTCCGGGACAGGGGGTTCACCCCTCCACTTT. Its translation is CASSSGTGGSPLHF.

The sample holds one count of this clone. CDR3 sequence reads: CASSLSRYEQFF. The DNA for the CDR3 is TGTGCCAGTAGTTTATCGCGGTATGAGCAGTTCTTC. The chain uses TRBV19 and TRBJ2-1; D gene unclear. The CDR3 sequence is 12 residues long. Germline V lookup: CDR1 LNHDA, CDR2 SQIVND (reference sequence). The germline V and J ends were trimmed by 5 bases and 8 bases, with 10 bases remaining between them.